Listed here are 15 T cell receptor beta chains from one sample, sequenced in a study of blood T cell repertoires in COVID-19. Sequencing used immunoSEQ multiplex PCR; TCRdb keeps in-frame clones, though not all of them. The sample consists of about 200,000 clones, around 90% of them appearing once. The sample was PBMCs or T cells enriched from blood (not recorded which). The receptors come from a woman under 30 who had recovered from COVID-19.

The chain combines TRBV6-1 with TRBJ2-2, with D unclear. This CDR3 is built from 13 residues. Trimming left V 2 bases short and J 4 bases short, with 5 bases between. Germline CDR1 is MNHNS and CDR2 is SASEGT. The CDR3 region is CASSEHPTGELFF. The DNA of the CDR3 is TGTGCCAGCAGTGAACATCCCACCGGGGAGCTGTTTTTT.

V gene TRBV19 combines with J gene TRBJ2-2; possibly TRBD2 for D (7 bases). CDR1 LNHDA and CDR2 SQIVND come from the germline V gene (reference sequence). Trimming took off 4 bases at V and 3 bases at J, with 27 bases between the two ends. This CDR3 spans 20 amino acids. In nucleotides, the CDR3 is TGTGCCAGTAGTACGCTCGGGGAGGTTCGGGGGGCTAGAGACACCGGGGAGCTGTTTTTT. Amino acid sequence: CASSTLGEVRGARDTGELFF.

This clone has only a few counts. CDR3 sequence (DNA): TGCGCCAGCTCACTAGGGTTCGCGTTGTCTGGCACAGATACGCAGTATTTT. Translation gives CASSLGFALSGTDTQYF. The chain is built from TRBV10-1 and TRBJ2-3; perhaps TRBD2 as D (5 bases). The ends were cut back, 8 bases at V and 1 base at J, with 22 bases in the middle. The V gene's germline CDR1 is WNHNN and CDR2 SYGVQD (reference sequence). The CDR3 has 17 residues.

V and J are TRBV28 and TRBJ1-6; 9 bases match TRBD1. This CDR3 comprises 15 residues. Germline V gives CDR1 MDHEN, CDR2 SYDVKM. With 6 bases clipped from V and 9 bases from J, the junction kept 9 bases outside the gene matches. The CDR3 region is CASSPRDRDTSPLHF. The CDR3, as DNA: TGTGCCAGCAGCCCAAGGGACAGGGACACTTCACCCCTCCACTTT. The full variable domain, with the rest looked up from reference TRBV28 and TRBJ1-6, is DVKVTQSSRYLVKRTGEKVFLECVQDMDHENMFWYRQDPGLGLRLIYFSYDVKMKEKGDIPEGYSVSREKKERFSLILESASTNQTSMYLCASSPRDRDTSPLHFGNGTRLTVT.

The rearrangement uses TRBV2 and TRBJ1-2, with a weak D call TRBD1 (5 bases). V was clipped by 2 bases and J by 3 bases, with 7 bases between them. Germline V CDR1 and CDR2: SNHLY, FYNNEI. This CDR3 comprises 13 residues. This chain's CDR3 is CASSEPRDYGYTF. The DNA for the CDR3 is TGTGCCAGCAGTGAACCCAGGGACTATGGCTACACCTTC.

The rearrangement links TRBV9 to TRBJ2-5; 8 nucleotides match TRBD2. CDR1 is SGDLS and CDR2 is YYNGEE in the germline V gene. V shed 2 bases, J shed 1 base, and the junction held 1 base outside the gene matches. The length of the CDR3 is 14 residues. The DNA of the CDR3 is TGTGCCAGCAGCGTGACTAGCGCCCAAGAGACCCAGTACTTC. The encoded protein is CASSVTSAQETQYF.

DNA of the CDR3: TGTGCCAGCAGCCCCCGATGGGGCAGGCGGAACACTGAAGCTTTCTTT. Protein: CASSPRWGRRNTEAFF. This rearrangement joins TRBV2 to TRBJ1-1; tentative D call: TRBD1 (5 bases). Trimming took 6 bases from V and 1 from J, leaving 18 bases between them. CDR3 size: 16 residues. Germline CDR1 is SNHLY and CDR2 is FYNNEI.

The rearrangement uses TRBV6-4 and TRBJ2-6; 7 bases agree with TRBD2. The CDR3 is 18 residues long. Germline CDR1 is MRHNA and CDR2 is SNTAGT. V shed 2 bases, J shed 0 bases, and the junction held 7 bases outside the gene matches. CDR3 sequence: CASSDTGAGSSGANVLTF. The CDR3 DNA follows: TGTGCCAGCAGTGACACGGGAGCGGGGTCCTCTGGGGCCAACGTCCTGACTTTC.

CDR3 region: CASSTTGRGTEAFF. The CDR3, as DNA: TGTGCCAGCAGTACGACAGGGCGAGGCACTGAAGCTTTCTTT. The chain uses TRBV28 and TRBJ1-1; 7 positions agree with TRBD1. CDR3 length: 14 amino acids. J gave up 4 bases and V 5 bases, and 7 bases lay outside the gene matches. Germline-derived CDR1 and CDR2 are MDHEN and SYDVKM. Full variable domain (missing parts from reference TRBV28 and TRBJ1-1): DVKVTQSSRYLVKRTGEKVFLECVQDMDHENMFWYRQDPGLGLRLIYFSYDVKMKEKGDIPEGYSVSREKKERFSLILESASTNQTSMYLCASSTTGRGTEAFFGQGTRLTVV.

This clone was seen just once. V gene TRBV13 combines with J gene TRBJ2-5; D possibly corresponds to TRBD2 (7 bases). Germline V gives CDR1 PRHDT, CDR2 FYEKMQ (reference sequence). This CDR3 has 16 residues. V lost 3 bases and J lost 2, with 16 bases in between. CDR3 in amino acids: CASSFRLEGGQETQYF. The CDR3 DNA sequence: TGTGCCAGCAGCTTTAGACTAGAGGGGGGGCAAGAGACCCAGTACTTC.

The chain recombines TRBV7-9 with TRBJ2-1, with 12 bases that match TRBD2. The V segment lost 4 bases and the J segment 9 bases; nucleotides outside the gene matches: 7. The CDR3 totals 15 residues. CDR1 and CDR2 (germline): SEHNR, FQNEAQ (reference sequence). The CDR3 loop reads CASSSPSGGAPEQFF. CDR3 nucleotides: TGTGCCAGCAGCTCCCCTAGCGGGGGGGCCCCTGAGCAGTTCTTC.

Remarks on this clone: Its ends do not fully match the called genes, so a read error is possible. The CDR3 sequence is CASSDFRVNTEAFF. The CDR3, as DNA: TGTGCCAGCAGTGATTTCAGGGTGAATACTGAAGCTTTCTTT. V and J are TRBV2 and TRBJ1-1, with D perhaps TRBD1 (5 bases). The CDR3 length is 14 residues. Germline V gene sequence: CDR1 SNHLY, CDR2 FYNNEI.

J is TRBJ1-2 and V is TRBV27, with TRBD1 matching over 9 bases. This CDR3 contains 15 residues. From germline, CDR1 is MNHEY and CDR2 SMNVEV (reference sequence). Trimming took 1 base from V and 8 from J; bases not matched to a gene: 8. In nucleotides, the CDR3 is TGTGCCAGCAGTTTATTGGGGGACAGGGTGTGGGGCTACACCTTC. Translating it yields CASSLLGDRVWGYTF.

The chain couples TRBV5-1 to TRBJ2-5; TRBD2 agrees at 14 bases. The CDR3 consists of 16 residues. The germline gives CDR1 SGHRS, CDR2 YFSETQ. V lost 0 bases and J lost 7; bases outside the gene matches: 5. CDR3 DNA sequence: TGCGCCAGCAGCTTGGGACTAGCGGGGGGGACTAGGACCCAGTACTTC. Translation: CASSLGLAGGTRTQYF.

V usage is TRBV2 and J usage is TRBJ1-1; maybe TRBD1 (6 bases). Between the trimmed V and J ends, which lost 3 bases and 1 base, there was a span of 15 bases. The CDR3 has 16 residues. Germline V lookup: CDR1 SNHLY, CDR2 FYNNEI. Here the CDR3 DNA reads TGTGCCAGCAGTGACGGCAGGGGATTTGCGAACACTGAAGCTTTCTTT. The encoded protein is CASSDGRGFANTEAFF.